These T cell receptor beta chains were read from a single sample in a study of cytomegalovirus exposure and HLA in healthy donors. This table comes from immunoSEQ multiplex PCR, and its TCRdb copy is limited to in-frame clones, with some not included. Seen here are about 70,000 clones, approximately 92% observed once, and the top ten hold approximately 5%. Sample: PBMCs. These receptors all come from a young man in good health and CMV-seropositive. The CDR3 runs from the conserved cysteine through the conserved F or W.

CDR3aa: CASSPSNQGEGETQYF
v_gene: TRBV21-1
j_gene: TRBJ2-5

CDR3aa: CASSRGGTVTQYF
v_gene: TRBV19
j_gene: TRBJ2-3

CDR3aa: CASSDLAAISYEQYF
v_gene: TRBV2
j_gene: TRBJ2-7

CDR3aa: CAWSVHALAGIYEQYF
v_gene: TRBV30
j_gene: TRBJ2-7

CDR3aa: CASSGPWTSGGGETQYF
v_gene: TRBV5-4
j_gene: TRBJ2-5

CDR3aa: CASSRSGDRGSYEQYF
v_gene: TRBV7-9
j_gene: TRBJ2-7

CDR3aa: CASSRDRKTGADEAFF
v_gene: TRBV5-1
j_gene: TRBJ1-1

CDR3aa: CSVEGSRASISYEQYF
v_gene: TRBV29-1
j_gene: TRBJ2-7

CDR3aa: CASSLSWTQSSYEQYF
v_gene: TRBV27
j_gene: TRBJ2-7

CDR3aa: CASSLAGGSSYEQYF
v_gene: TRBV7-8
j_gene: TRBJ2-7

CDR3aa: CASSSYRSSYEQYF
v_gene: TRBV27
j_gene: TRBJ2-7

CDR3aa: CASSPGQGWSTEAFF
v_gene: TRBV18
j_gene: TRBJ1-1

CDR3aa: CASSSGTQAKNIQYF
v_gene: TRBV5-1
j_gene: TRBJ2-4

CDR3aa: CATSSPSRGTQYF
v_gene: TRBV15
j_gene: TRBJ2-3

CDR3aa: CASRSEASTDTQYF
v_gene: TRBV2
j_gene: TRBJ2-3

CDR3aa: CATSRDLAGASDTQYF
v_gene: TRBV15
j_gene: TRBJ2-3

CDR3aa: CASSEPGRGYGYTF
v_gene: TRBV25-1
j_gene: TRBJ1-2

CDR3aa: CASSSGVSYEQYF
v_gene: TRBV2
j_gene: TRBJ2-7

CDR3aa: CSAQGGAYEQYF
v_gene: TRBV29-1
j_gene: TRBJ2-7

CDR3aa: CSVGERGWYEQYF
v_gene: TRBV29-1
j_gene: TRBJ2-7

CDR3aa: CATSITGKDQPQHF
v_gene: TRBV15
j_gene: TRBJ1-5

CDR3aa: CASSPPAGDEQFF
v_gene: TRBV7-8
j_gene: TRBJ2-1

CDR3aa: CASSPALSLAGGTDTQYF
v_gene: TRBV18
j_gene: TRBJ2-3

CDR3aa: CASSLAGRPSTDTQYF
v_gene: TRBV5-1
j_gene: TRBJ2-3

CDR3aa: CASSLDPLYEQYF
v_gene: TRBV5-5
j_gene: TRBJ2-7

CDR3aa: CASSQELLGLAGTGSYNEQFF
v_gene: TRBV4-2
j_gene: TRBJ2-1

CDR3aa: CASTIAREETQYF
v_gene: TRBV5-6
j_gene: TRBJ2-5

CDR3aa: CASSLVEGGTGANVLTF
v_gene: TRBV7-6
j_gene: TRBJ2-6

CDR3aa: CASSQGLLAGSSYEQYF
v_gene: TRBV4-1
j_gene: TRBJ2-7

CDR3aa: CASSGDPSNEQFF
v_gene: TRBV6-4
j_gene: TRBJ2-1

CDR3aa: CASSFWDNRVSYNEQFF
v_gene: TRBV28
j_gene: TRBJ2-1

CDR3aa: CASSNPSGRPGGEQFF
v_gene: TRBV5-4
j_gene: TRBJ2-1

CDR3aa: CASSQYNDNQPQHF
v_gene: TRBV4-1
j_gene: TRBJ1-5

CDR3aa: CASGPTPSGYSYNEQFF
v_gene: TRBV28
j_gene: TRBJ2-1

CDR3aa: CASSPGIGRTANTEAFF
v_gene: TRBV18
j_gene: TRBJ1-1

CDR3aa: CASSFVAANYGYTF
v_gene: TRBV28
j_gene: TRBJ1-2

CDR3aa: CASGQGWGTEAFF
v_gene: TRBV6-6
j_gene: TRBJ1-1

CDR3aa: CAKKGGGETQYF
v_gene: TRBV2
j_gene: TRBJ2-5

CDR3aa: CASSAGQTSTDTQYF
v_gene: TRBV13
j_gene: TRBJ2-3

CDR3aa: CASPGLANTGELFF
v_gene: TRBV30
j_gene: TRBJ2-2

CDR3aa: CASSESIEPTYEQYF
v_gene: TRBV10-2
j_gene: TRBJ2-7

CDR3aa: CASRDKGGRNTEAFF
v_gene: TRBV5-1
j_gene: TRBJ1-1

CDR3aa: CASSAGTGTIEQYF
v_gene: TRBV19
j_gene: TRBJ2-7

CDR3aa: CAIATQGDTEAFF
v_gene: TRBV10-3
j_gene: TRBJ1-1

CDR3aa: CASSLNRNQPQHF
v_gene: TRBV27
j_gene: TRBJ1-5

CDR3aa: CASSPISGVVSYNEQFF
v_gene: TRBV18
j_gene: TRBJ2-1

CDR3aa: CASSKDRGYGYTF
v_gene: TRBV19
j_gene: TRBJ1-2

CDR3aa: CASSPRTGRSTEAFF
v_gene: TRBV19
j_gene: TRBJ1-1